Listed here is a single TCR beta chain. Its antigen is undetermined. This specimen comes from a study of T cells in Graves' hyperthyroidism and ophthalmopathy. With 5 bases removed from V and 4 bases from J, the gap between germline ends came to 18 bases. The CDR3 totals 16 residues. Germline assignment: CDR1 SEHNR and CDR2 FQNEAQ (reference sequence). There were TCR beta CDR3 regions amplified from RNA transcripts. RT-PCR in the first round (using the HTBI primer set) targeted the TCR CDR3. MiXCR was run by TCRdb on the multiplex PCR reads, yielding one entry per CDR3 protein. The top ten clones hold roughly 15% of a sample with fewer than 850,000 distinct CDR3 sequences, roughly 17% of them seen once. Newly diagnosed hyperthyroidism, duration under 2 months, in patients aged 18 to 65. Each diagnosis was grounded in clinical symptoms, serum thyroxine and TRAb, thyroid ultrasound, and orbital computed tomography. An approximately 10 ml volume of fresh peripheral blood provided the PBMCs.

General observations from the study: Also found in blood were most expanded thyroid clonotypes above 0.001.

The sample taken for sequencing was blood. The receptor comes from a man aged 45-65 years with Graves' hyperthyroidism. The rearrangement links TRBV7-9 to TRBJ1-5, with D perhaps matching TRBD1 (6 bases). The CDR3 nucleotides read TGTGCCAGCAGCCTAACTCCAGGGGACGTAAATCAGCCCCAGCATTTT. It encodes CASSLTPGDVNQPQHF.